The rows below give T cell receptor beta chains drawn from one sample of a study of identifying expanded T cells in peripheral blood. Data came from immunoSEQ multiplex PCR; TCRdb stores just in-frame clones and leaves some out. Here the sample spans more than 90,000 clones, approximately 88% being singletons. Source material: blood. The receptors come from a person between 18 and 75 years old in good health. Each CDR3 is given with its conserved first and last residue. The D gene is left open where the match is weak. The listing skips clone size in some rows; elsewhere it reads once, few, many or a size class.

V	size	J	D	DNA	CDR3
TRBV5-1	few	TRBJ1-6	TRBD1	TGCGCCAGCAGCTTGGGGGCAGGGGGGTCCAGGTCACCCCTCCACTTT	CASSLGAGGSRSPLHF
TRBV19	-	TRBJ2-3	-	TGTGCCAGTAGACCTATGATTCGACGGTCAAGCACAGATACGCAGTATTTT	CASRPMIRRSSTDTQYF
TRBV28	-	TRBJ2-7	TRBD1	TGTGCCAGCAGACAGACAGGGTATGGCGAGCAGTACTTC	CASRQTGYGEQYF
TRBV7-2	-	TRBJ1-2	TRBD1	TGTGCCAGCAGCCCGGACAGGAACTATGGCTACACCTTC	CASSPDRNYGYTF
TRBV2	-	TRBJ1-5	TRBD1	TGTGCCAGCAGTAGGGACAGGGGCGATCAGCCCCAGCATTTT	CASSRDRGDQPQHF
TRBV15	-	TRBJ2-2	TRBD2	TGTGCCACCAGCAGAGATGGGGGGGTTAACACCGGGGAGCTGTTTTTT	CATSRDGGVNTGELFF
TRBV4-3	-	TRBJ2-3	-	TGCGCCAGCAGCCCGAGGGGCGACTCAGCTACGCAGTATTTT	CASSPRGDSATQYF
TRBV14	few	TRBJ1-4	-	TGTGCCAGCAGCCAAGTCCCCGTAGCAACTAATGAAAAACTGTTTTTT	CASSQVPVATNEKLFF
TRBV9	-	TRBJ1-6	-	TGTGCCAGCAGCGTACAGGGTTTGGATTCACCCCTCCACTTT	CASSVQGLDSPLHF
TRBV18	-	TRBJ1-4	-	TGTGCCAGCTCACCCGGTTTCCTGGGGACTAATGAAAAACTGTTTTTT	CASSPGFLGTNEKLFF
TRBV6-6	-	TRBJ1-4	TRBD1	TGTGCCAGCAGTTACCTTACAGGGGCCTCTAATGAAAAACTGTTTTTT	CASSYLTGASNEKLFF
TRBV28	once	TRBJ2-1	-	TGTGCCAGCAGTTTATTTGGAGCCGAAAATGAGCAGTTCTTC	CASSLFGAENEQFF
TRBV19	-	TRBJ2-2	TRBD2	TGTGCCAGTAGCCACCTACGGGGGGGGAACACCGGGGAGCTGTTTTTT	CASSHLRGGNTGELFF
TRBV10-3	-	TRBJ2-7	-	TGTGCCATCAGTGAGACGGTGTACGAGCAGTACTTC	CAISETVYEQYF
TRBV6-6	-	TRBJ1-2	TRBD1	TGTGCCAGCTTGCGACAGGGGCCCCTCTATGGCTACACCTTC	CASLRQGPLYGYTF
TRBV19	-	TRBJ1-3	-	TGTGCCAGTACCCCCGGGATCTCTGGAAACACCATATATTTT	CASTPGISGNTIYF
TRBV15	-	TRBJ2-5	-	TGTGCCACCAGCAGTGCGCCCCCAACCCAGTACTTC	CATSSAPPTQYF
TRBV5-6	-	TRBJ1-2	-	TGTGCCAGCAGCTTGTCTACCAGCTACACCTTC	CASSLSTSYTF
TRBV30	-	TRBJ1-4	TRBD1	TGTGCCTGGAGTGATGGGACAGGCTATGAAAAACTGTTTTTT	CAWSDGTGYEKLFF
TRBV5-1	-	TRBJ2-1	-	TGCGCCAGCAGCTTCCTTGGGGACCCAGGGGGGGGTGAGCAGTTCTTC	CASSFLGDPGGGEQFF
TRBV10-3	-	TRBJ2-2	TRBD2	TGTGCCATCAGTGAATATGGGACTAGCGGGGGGGCCGACGGGGAGCTGTTTTTT	CAISEYGTSGGADGELFF